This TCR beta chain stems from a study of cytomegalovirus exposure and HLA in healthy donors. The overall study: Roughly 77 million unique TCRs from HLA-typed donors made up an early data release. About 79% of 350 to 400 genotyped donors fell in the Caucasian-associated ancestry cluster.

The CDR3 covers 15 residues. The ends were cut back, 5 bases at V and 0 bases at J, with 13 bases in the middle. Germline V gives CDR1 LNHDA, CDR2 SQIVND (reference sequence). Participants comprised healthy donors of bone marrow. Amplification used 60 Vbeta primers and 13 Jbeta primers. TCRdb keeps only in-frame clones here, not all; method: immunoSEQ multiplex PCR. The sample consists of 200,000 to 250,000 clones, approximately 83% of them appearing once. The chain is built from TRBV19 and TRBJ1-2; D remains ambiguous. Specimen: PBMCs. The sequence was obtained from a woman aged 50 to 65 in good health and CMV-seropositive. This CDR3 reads CASSSTLTANYGYTF. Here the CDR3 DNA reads TGTGCCAGTAGTTCCACCTTAACAGCTAACTATGGCTACACCTTC. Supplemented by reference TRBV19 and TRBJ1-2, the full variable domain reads DGGITQSPKYLFRKEGQNVTLSCEQNLNHDAMYWYRQDPGQGLRLIYYSQIVNDFQKGDIAEGYSVSREKKESFPLTVTSAQKNPTAFYLCASSSTLTANYGYTFGSGTRLTVV.